Below, 15 T cell receptor beta chains from the same sample are listed, as sequenced in a study of beta chain features in type 1 diabetes. The entirety of the isolated RNA underwent reverse transcription, so expressed TCRB transcripts were sequenced. Repertoires were generated with immunoSEQ multiplex PCR, while TCRdb's copy carries only in-frame clones and drops some. This sample has about 350,000 clones, with around a fifth found just once. Sequencing used naive CD4+ T cells from blood. These receptors originate from a woman younger than 35 in good health.

V usage is TRBV5-1 and J usage is TRBJ1-2; D is possibly TRBD1 (6 bases). The length of the CDR3 is 16 residues. Looked up from germline, CDR1 is SGHRS and CDR2 is YFSETQ. V dropped 4 bases and J dropped 9 bases, with 25 bases sitting between them. The DNA for the CDR3 is TGCGCCAGCAGCCTTTTGTCGGGGGGCGACCTGTCGCGCTACACCTTC. Translating gives CASSLLSGGDLSRYTF.

This clone came up a few times. This chain joins TRBV14 and TRBJ2-5; D is perhaps TRBD2 (6 bases). The V gene's germline CDR1 is SGHDN and CDR2 FVKESK. The CDR3 length is 15 residues. Trimming took 1 base from V and 4 from J, leaving 13 bases between them. CDR3 sequence reads: CASSQAGRRGETQYF. The DNA for the CDR3 is TGTGCCAGCAGCCAAGCAGGACGGAGGGGAGAGACCCAGTACTTC.

This clone was recorded a few times. V and J are TRBV5-4 and TRBJ1-2, with 8 bases identical to TRBD1. In germline, CDR1 is SGHNT, CDR2 YYREEE (reference sequence). With 2 bases clipped from V and 8 bases from J, the junction kept 8 bases outside the gene matches. The CDR3 contains 14 residues. CDR3 sequence reads: CASSFLPGGGGYTF. CDR3 bases: TGTGCCAGCAGCTTTTTGCCAGGGGGCGGAGGCTACACCTTC.

In DNA form, the CDR3 reads TGTGCCAGCAGCCTAGGGCCACTAGCGGGGGCTCGAGCGTCCGATGAGCAGTTCTTC. As protein: CASSLGPLAGARASDEQFF. The rearrangement links TRBV4-2 to TRBJ2-1; TRBD2 matches at 11 bases. This CDR3 has 19 amino acids. Germline V CDR1 and CDR2: LGHNA, YNFKEQ. J gave up 8 bases and V 4 bases, and 19 bases lay outside the gene matches.

DNA of the CDR3: TGTGCCAGCAGCCCACACACAGAGTCCGATGAGCAGTTCTTC. This encodes CASSPHTESDEQFF. The gene calls are TRBV9 and TRBJ2-1; D uncertain. The germline V gene encodes CDR1 SGDLS and CDR2 YYNGEE. The CDR3 sequence is 14 residues long. V was clipped by 4 bases and J by 8 bases, with 16 bases between them.

This clone was detected only a few times. The chain is built from TRBV27 and TRBJ2-7; 7 bases are shared with TRBD2. Germline CDR1 and CDR2: MNHEY and SMNVEV (reference sequence). CDR3 length: 13 amino acids. V shed 6 bases and J 2 bases; nucleotides not matched to a gene: 4. The chain's CDR3 is CASRTSGAYEQYF. The CDR3 DNA sequence: TGTGCCAGCAGAACCAGCGGGGCCTACGAGCAGTACTTC.

The count of this clone is one. The chain is built from TRBV5-1 and TRBJ2-7; D is possibly TRBD1 (5 bases). Trimming cost V 0 bases and J 3 bases, with 13 bases left between them. This CDR3 is built from 15 residues. Per germline, CDR1 SGHRS and CDR2 YFSETQ. The DNA of the CDR3 is TGCGCCAGCAGCTTGGCCGCAGGGCTAGTCTACGAGCAGTACTTC. This encodes CASSLAAGLVYEQYF.

This clone was observed a handful of times. The chain carries TRBV18 and TRBJ1-5, with D unclear. V gave up 0 bases and J gave up 0 bases, with 9 bases separating them. The CDR3 sequence is 16 residues long. The germline V gene encodes CDR1 KGHSH and CDR2 LQKENI. The DNA of the CDR3 is TGTGCCAGCTCACCACCGACGGGAGGTAGCAATCAGCCCCAGCATTTT. The encoded protein is CASSPPTGGSNQPQHF.

The chain recombines TRBV5-4 with TRBJ2-3; TRBD2 aligns across 9 bases. This CDR3 comprises 18 residues. Germline CDR1 reads SGHNT; CDR2 reads YYREEE (reference sequence). V trimming: 3 bases; J trimming: 0 bases; junction bases outside the gene matches: 11. CDR3 protein: CASSSRRPSGTSTDTQYF. As DNA, the CDR3 is TGTGCCAGCAGCTCCCGTCGGCCTAGCGGGACTAGCACAGATACGCAGTATTTT.

This clone showed up just a few times. The chain joins TRBV7-2 to TRBJ1-2; D gene ambiguous. CDR3 length: 13 residues. CDR1 and CDR2 (germline): SGHTA, FQGNSA. Trimming took off 1 base at V and 6 bases at J, with 9 bases between the two ends. Written as DNA, the CDR3 is TGTGCCAGCAGCTTAGTCTTTGCTAATGGCTACACCTTC. Its translation is CASSLVFANGYTF. Looking up the rest from reference TRBV7-2 and TRBJ1-2 gives the full variable domain: GAGVSQSPSNKVTEKGKDVELRCDPISGHTALYWYRQSLGQGLEFLIYFQGNSAPDKSGLPSDRFSAERTGGSVSTLTIQRTQQEDSAVYLCASSLVFANGYTFGSGTRLTVV.

With regard to this clone: This sample includes further DNA sequences coding for the same CDR3. The genes are TRBV7-9 and TRBJ1-2; 8 nucleotides agree with TRBD1. CDR1 SEHNR and CDR2 FQNEAQ come from the germline V gene (reference sequence). J lost 4 bases, V lost 5 bases, and 6 bases had no gene match. The CDR3 is 14 residues long. The CDR3 here is CASSPGQGGYGYTF. The CDR3 coding sequence is TGTGCCAGCAGCCCCGGACAGGGAGGCTATGGCTACACCTTC.

In DNA form, the CDR3 reads TGTGCCAGCAGTTACTCGGGCCGGGGGAGGGAGCAGTACTTC. The encoded protein is CASSYSGRGREQYF. The V gene is TRBV6-5, the J gene TRBJ2-7, with a tentative D call TRBD2 (6 bases). V lost 0 bases to trimming and J lost 7 bases, with 13 bases between them. The CDR3 runs 14 residues. Germline CDR1 MNHEY, CDR2 SVGAGI.

This clone was counted between two and nine times. V usage is TRBV5-1 and J usage is TRBJ2-1, with 10 bases lining up with TRBD2. Per the germline V gene, CDR1 is SGHRS and CDR2 is YFSETQ. CDR3 length equals 20 residues. J was trimmed by 5 bases and V by 2 bases; bases with no gene match: 19. The CDR3 region has the DNA TGCGCCAGCAGCTTTCTGTCAGCGGGAGGGTCCTACTCCGGCAACAATGAGCAGTTCTTC. Amino acid sequence: CASSFLSAGGSYSGNNEQFF.

The chain has TRBV7-8 and TRBJ1-2; D ambiguous. The V gene lost 7 bases and the J gene lost 4 bases, with 19 bases spanning the gap. The CDR3 has 15 residues. Germline V gives CDR1 SGHVS, CDR2 FQNEAQ. CDR3 sequence (DNA): TGTGCCAGCAACGAAGTCGGGGTCTCCGGCTATGGCTACACCTTC. This encodes CASNEVGVSGYGYTF.

The gene calls are TRBV5-1 and TRBJ2-7; the D is unclear. V lost 3 bases and J 5 bases, leaving 15 bases between the germline ends. The CDR3 runs to 14 residues. The germline V gene has CDR1 SGHRS and CDR2 YFSETQ. This CDR3 reads CASSSNPLVDEQYF. The CDR3 DNA reads as TGCGCCAGCAGCTCTAACCCCCTAGTGGACGAGCAGTACTTC.